One sample yielded the 4 T cell receptor beta chains listed below, sequenced in a study of cytotoxic CD8 clonotypes in ibrutinib-treated CLL. The table came from immunoSEQ multiplex PCR; TCRdb's copy has only in-frame clones and leaves some out. The sample includes about 68,000 clones, over 75% of them seen just once. Sequenced material: PBMCs, taken at disease progression, from a patient treated with ibrutinib. The receptor set was obtained from a human donor with chronic lymphocytic leukemia.

The J gene is TRBJ2-7, the V gene TRBV6-5; TRBD2 aligns across 9 bases. The CDR3 consists of 15 residues. CDR1 is MNHEY and CDR2 is SVGAGI in the germline V gene. J was trimmed by 9 bases and V by 0 bases; bases with no gene match: 9. This CDR3 is CASSYSGLAQWGQYF. The DNA of the CDR3 is TGTGCCAGCAGTTACTCGGGACTAGCCCAGTGGGGGCAGTACTTC.

This clone was recorded a few times. This chain joins TRBV2 and TRBJ1-2; the match to TRBD1 covers 9 bases. The CDR3 runs 12 residues. With V trimmed by 7 bases and J by 7 bases, 4 bases remained unmatched. CDR1 is SNHLY, CDR2 FYNNEI, per germline. CDR3: CASTPGQGGYTF. CDR3 DNA sequence: TGTGCCAGCACCCCGGGACAGGGTGGCTACACCTTC.

The chain couples TRBV2 to TRBJ1-5; D call uncertain. V was cut by 6 bases and J by 5 bases, with 5 bases left in between. Germline V CDR1 and CDR2: SNHLY, FYNNEI. The CDR3 length is 11 residues. CDR3 DNA sequence: TGTGCCAGCAGCATCGATCAGCCCCAGCATTTT. It specifies CASSIDQPQHF.

The V call is TRBV5-1, the J call TRBJ2-7; perhaps TRBD2 as D (6 bases). The CDR3 runs 13 residues. V was cut by 1 base and J by 6 bases, with 11 bases left in between. The germline V gene has CDR1 SGHRS and CDR2 YFSETQ. The CDR3, as DNA: TGCGCCAGCAGCTTGCTTGCGGGGACCGAGCAGTACTTC. Translating it yields CASSLLAGTEQYF.